This T cell receptor beta chain is from a study of OX40 agonist ivuxolimab in advanced cancers. Baseline, cycle 4 day 1, and cycle 7 day 1 were the blood sampling points. Profiled with immunoSEQ multiplex PCR; TCRdb holds only in-frame clones, not every one. The sample carries some 66,000 clones, 77% recorded once. J gave up 5 bases and V 0 bases, and 4 bases lay outside the gene matches. The CDR3 extends over 16 amino acids. Germline-derived CDR1 and CDR2 are SGHRS and YFSETQ. Material: CD4+ or CD8+ T cells sorted from blood, obtained in a trial of the OX40 agonist ivuxolimab. This chain links TRBV5-1 with TRBJ2-5; 13 bases are shared with TRBD2. The sequence was obtained from an adult with an advanced solid tumor such as melanoma, head and neck, liver or kidney cancer. The CDR3 DNA is TGCGCCAGCAGCTTGGGACTAGCGGGGGGTACGGAGACCCAGTACTTC. This codes for CASSLGLAGGTETQYF.